Given below is one T cell receptor (beta chain) in context. Antigen unknown. After removal of 7 bases from V and 1 base from J, the junction contained 6 bases not matched to a gene. The CDR3 sequence is 14 residues long. The germline gives CDR1 SGHRS, CDR2 YFSETQ. These data originate in a study of response to subunit inactivated influenza vaccine. Study outcomes and limitations: Few additional T cells are recruited per seasonal influenza vaccination, authors suggested.

TCRdb reanalysed the RT-PCR reads using MiXCR and keeps one entry per CDR3 protein. Of 650,000 to 700,000 distinct CDR3 sequences in the sample, 15% to 19% are singletons; the top ten hold approximately 10%. The sample in question was PBMCs from blood, obtained 11 to 12 days after vaccination. The TCR comes from a man aged 45-65 years who received an inactivated influenza vaccine. The J gene is TRBJ2-3, the V gene TRBV5-1; TRBD2 matches 7 bases. The CDR3 DNA is TGCGCCAGCCGGCGGGAGATGGGCACAGATACGCAGTATTTT. It is translated as CASRREMGTDTQYF.